One and the same sample provided the 32 T cell receptor beta chains below, sequenced in a study of cytomegalovirus exposure and HLA in healthy donors. The primer mix had 60 Vbeta and 13 Jbeta primers. Profiling relied on immunoSEQ multiplex PCR, and the TCRdb table lists in-frame clones only, not all of them. The profile shows roughly 150,000 clones, roughly 9.7% of them singletons. Sequencing used PBMCs. Source of these receptors: a middle-aged man in good health and CMV-seronegative.

The sample holds a few counts of this clone. The chain has TRBV11-2 and TRBJ1-5; D call uncertain. The V end lost 5 bases, the J end lost 6 bases, and 11 bases lay between the germline ends. The CDR3 extends over 13 amino acids. In germline, CDR1 is SGHAT, CDR2 FQNNGV. The CDR3 region is CASSARVGQPQHF. Written as DNA, the CDR3 is TGTGCCAGCAGCGCCCGAGTTGGTCAGCCCCAGCATTTT.

The chain combines TRBV19 with TRBJ1-5; a possible D gene is TRBD1 (5 bases). The germline V gene has CDR1 LNHDA and CDR2 SQIVND (reference sequence). The CDR3 runs to 15 residues. V lost 6 bases to trimming and J lost 5 bases, with 17 bases between them. The DNA of the CDR3 is TGTGCCAGTAGCGGGGGGTGGCTCGGAGATCAGCCCCAGCATTTT. The encoded protein is CASSGGWLGDQPQHF. The full variable domain, its missing parts supplied by reference TRBV19 and TRBJ1-5, is DGGITQSPKYLFRKEGQNVTLSCEQNLNHDAMYWYRQDPGQGLRLIYYSQIVNDFQKGDIAEGYSVSREKKESFPLTVTSAQKNPTAFYLCASSGGWLGDQPQHFGDGTRLSIL.

This chain joins TRBV20-1 and TRBJ2-1, with no clear D. V lost 6 bases, J lost 9 bases, and 9 bases lay in between. The CDR3 has 10 amino acids. The germline CDR1 and CDR2 sequences are DFQATT and SNEGSKA (reference sequence). The CDR3 DNA reads TGCAGTGCCCCGGTTCGTGAGCAGTTCTTC. Its translation: CSAPVREQFF.

V usage is TRBV6-1 and J usage is TRBJ2-5; 7 positions match TRBD1. Trimming at V came to 4 bases and at J to 4 bases, leaving 6 bases not matched to a gene. Per the germline V gene, CDR1 is MNHNS and CDR2 is SASEGT. This CDR3 is built from 14 residues. CDR3 region: CASSGNRGLETQYF. CDR3 nucleotide sequence: TGTGCCAGCAGTGGCAACAGGGGTTTAGAGACCCAGTACTTC.

The V call is TRBV6-5, the J call TRBJ1-5, with a possible D match to TRBD1 (6 bases). There are 12 residues in the CDR3. CDR1 and CDR2 from the germline V gene are MNHEY and SVGAGI. V dropped 5 bases and J dropped 4 bases, with 6 bases sitting between them. The CDR3 is CASSTGNQPQHF. For the CDR3, the DNA is TGTGCCAGCAGTACAGGGAATCAGCCCCAGCATTTT.

This clone has more than one count but fewer than ten. The chain employs TRBV7-8 and TRBJ2-1; maybe TRBD2 (6 bases). CDR3 length: 14 amino acids. With 2 bases removed from V and 5 bases from J, the gap between germline ends came to 10 bases. Germline-derived CDR1 and CDR2 are SGHVS and FQNEAQ. The CDR3 spells CASSLTSPNNEQFF. Here the CDR3 DNA reads TGTGCCAGCAGCTTAACTAGCCCTAACAATGAGCAGTTCTTC.

Only a few counts were recorded for this clone. The chain employs TRBV5-1 and TRBJ1-2; tentatively, D is TRBD1 (5 bases). CDR1 is SGHRS, CDR2 YFSETQ, per germline. V lost 4 bases, J lost 0 bases, and 13 bases lay in between. The CDR3 length is 15 residues. The CDR3 DNA reads TGCGCCAGCAGCCTTTCGACAGCAACTAACTATGGCTACACCTTC. Amino acids: CASSLSTATNYGYTF.

In DNA, the CDR3 is TGTGCCAGCAGTCAAAAGGGGCAAGATACGCAGTATTTT. It is translated as CASSQKGQDTQYF. This chain uses TRBV6-5 with TRBJ2-3; a possible D gene is TRBD1 (5 bases). The length of the CDR3 is 13 residues. The germline V gene has CDR1 MNHEY and CDR2 SVGAGI. The germline V and J ends were trimmed by 5 bases and 5 bases, with 11 bases remaining between them.

This clone showed up just a few times. The chain is built from TRBV7-2 and TRBJ2-2, with 9 bases that match TRBD1. Germline-derived CDR1 and CDR2 are SGHTA and FQGNSA. The CDR3 is made up of 17 amino acids. Trimming at V came to 6 bases and at J to 6 bases, leaving 14 bases not matched to a gene. CDR3 residues: CASSSQPGTGRAGELFF. CDR3 DNA: TGTGCCAGCAGTTCTCAACCCGGGACAGGGCGTGCCGGGGAGCTGTTTTTT.

The chain recombines TRBV18 with TRBJ1-1, with TRBD1 identical over 11 bases. Germline V gives CDR1 KGHSH, CDR2 LQKENI. There are 12 residues in the CDR3. V was clipped by 3 bases and J by 9 bases; unmatched bases: 0. This CDR3 reads CASSPDRGQAFF. The DNA for the CDR3 is TGTGCCAGCTCACCGGACAGGGGGCAAGCTTTCTTT.

This chain joins TRBV6-1 and TRBJ2-1; the match to TRBD2 covers 7 bases. CDR1 is MNHNS and CDR2 is SASEGT in the germline V gene. This CDR3 comprises 15 residues. Trimming took 6 bases from V and 7 from J; bases not matched to a gene: 12. The CDR3: CASSPVAGGGNEQFF. The DNA of the CDR3 is TGTGCCAGCAGCCCAGTAGCGGGCGGGGGAAATGAGCAGTTCTTC.

The chain recombines TRBV27 with TRBJ2-5; the D is unclear. The length of the CDR3 is 13 residues. CDR1 and CDR2 from the germline V gene are MNHEY and SMNVEV (reference sequence). With 2 bases removed from V and 4 bases from J, the gap between germline ends came to 8 bases. DNA of the CDR3: TGTGCCAGCAGTTTACTCCGAGGAGAGACCCAGTACTTC. Translating gives CASSLLRGETQYF.

This clone has just a few counts. The chain links TRBV2 to TRBJ1-2; 7 bases are a match to TRBD1. Trimming cost V 4 bases and J 8 bases; bases outside gene matches: 7. This CDR3 contains 13 residues. Germline lookup yields CDR1 SNHLY and CDR2 FYNNEI. The CDR3 DNA is TGTGCCAGCAGTGTCGACAGGGTGAGCGGCTACACCTTC. This codes for CASSVDRVSGYTF.

V and J are TRBV19 and TRBJ2-2, with D perhaps TRBD2 (6 bases). The germline gives CDR1 LNHDA, CDR2 SQIVND (reference sequence). This CDR3 contains 13 residues. V lost 1 base to trimming and J lost 7 bases, with 7 bases between them. CDR3 in amino acids: CASSIGRGGELFF. Written as DNA, the CDR3 is TGTGCCAGTAGTATAGGGAGGGGCGGGGAGCTGTTTTTT. Complete variable domain (other parts from reference TRBV19 and TRBJ2-2): DGGITQSPKYLFRKEGQNVTLSCEQNLNHDAMYWYRQDPGQGLRLIYYSQIVNDFQKGDIAEGYSVSREKKESFPLTVTSAQKNPTAFYLCASSIGRGGELFFGEGSRLTVL.

The chain employs TRBV7-9 and TRBJ1-1, with D perhaps TRBD1 (6 bases). The CDR3 totals 14 residues. V shed 5 bases and J shed 5 bases, with 15 bases lying between them. Germline CDR1 and CDR2: SEHNR and FQNEAQ (reference sequence). CDR3 bases: TGTGCCAGCAGCCAGCAGGGGCTTGGGACTGAAGCTTTCTTT. Protein product: CASSQQGLGTEAFF. The variable domain in full, completed from reference TRBV7-9 and TRBJ1-1, reads DTGVSQNPRHKITKRGQNVTFRCDPISEHNRLYWYRQTLGQGPEFLTYFQNEAQLEKSRLLSDRFSAERPKGSFSTLEIQRTEQGDSAMYLCASSQQGLGTEAFFGQGTRLTVV.

This clone was seen a few times. This chain links TRBV15 with TRBJ2-7; the D is unclear. The CDR3 spans 15 residues. Germline V CDR1 and CDR2: LNHNV, YYDKDF (reference sequence). The V gene lost 1 base and the J gene lost 2 bases, with 12 bases spanning the gap. CDR3 loop: CATSRVGRLAYEQYF. Written as DNA, the CDR3 is TGTGCCACCAGCAGAGTGGGCAGATTAGCCTACGAGCAGTACTTC.

CDR3 nucleotides: TGTGCCAGCAGAACGCTAGCGCCGCCGGGGCAGTTCTTC. Translating it yields CASRTLAPPGQFF. The chain joins TRBV6-5 to TRBJ2-1; tentative D call: TRBD2 (6 bases). CDR3 length: 13 residues. CDR1 is MNHEY and CDR2 is SVGAGI in the germline V gene. V gave up 6 bases and J gave up 12 bases, with 18 bases separating them.

This clone has only a few counts. This chain joins TRBV6-1 and TRBJ1-1; D is perhaps TRBD1 (5 bases). The CDR3 is 15 residues long. Per germline, CDR1 MNHNS and CDR2 SASEGT. Trimming shortened V by 10 bases and J by 2 bases, and 20 bases separated the two germline ends. In DNA form, the CDR3 reads TGTGCCAACTGGGTTCCTGGGGGGGGAAACACTGAAGCTTTCTTT. It is translated as CANWVPGGGNTEAFF.

On this clone itself: The junction shows a germline mismatch at one end, possibly a read error. J is TRBJ2-5 and V is TRBV6-1; 11 nucleotides agree with TRBD2. This CDR3 spans 15 amino acids. The germline CDR1 and CDR2 sequences are MNHNS and SASEGT. The CDR3 reads CVSTGTGTSGETQYF. CDR3 bases: TGTGTCAGCACCGGGACCGGGACTAGCGGAGAGACCCAGTACTTC.

V gene TRBV7-9 combines with J gene TRBJ2-1, with 12 nucleotides matching TRBD2. From germline, CDR1 is SEHNR and CDR2 FQNEAQ (reference sequence). Losses at the gene ends were 3 bases for V and 8 bases for J; bases not matched to a gene: 5. This CDR3 contains 15 residues. The CDR3 region has the DNA TGTGCCAGCAGCTTGCTAGCGGGGGGGATCGATGAGCAGTTCTTC. As protein: CASSLLAGGIDEQFF.

The sample holds a few counts of this clone. The genes are TRBV10-3 and TRBJ2-7; TRBD1 matches at 10 bases. This CDR3 contains 14 residues. The trim removed 4 bases at V and 3 bases at J, leaving 3 bases unmatched. Per germline, CDR1 ENHRY and CDR2 SYGVKD. The CDR3, as DNA: TGTGCCATCAGTGGGGGACAGGGGAGCTACGAGCAGTACTTC. This encodes CAISGGQGSYEQYF.

This clone has only a few counts. The chain uses TRBV7-2 and TRBJ2-1; 7 bases are a match to TRBD1. V lost 5 bases, J lost 3 bases, and 7 bases stayed unmatched. CDR1 is SGHTA and CDR2 is FQGNSA in the germline V gene. This CDR3 is 15 amino acids long. The CDR3 nucleotides read TGTGCCAGCAGCACAGGGGCGAATAACTACAATGAGCAGTTCTTC. It encodes CASSTGANNYNEQFF.

This clone has just a few counts. This chain uses TRBV5-8 with TRBJ2-5, with D perhaps matching TRBD2 (5 bases). This CDR3 region has 15 residues. Per the germline V gene, CDR1 is SGHTS and CDR2 is YDEGEE. The V gene lost 6 bases and the J gene lost 2 bases, with 17 bases spanning the gap. The CDR3 DNA follows: TGTGCCAGCACCTTTACGGCGGGCCCACAAGAGACCCAGTACTTC. Its translation is CASTFTAGPQETQYF.

J is TRBJ2-3 and V is TRBV5-4; TRBD1 agrees at 8 bases. Germline CDR1 is SGHNT and CDR2 is YYREEE (reference sequence). The CDR3 runs 16 residues. V shed 2 bases and J 6 bases; nucleotides not matched to a gene: 11. CDR3 sequence: CASSFYVGTGGDTQYF. For the CDR3, the DNA is TGTGCCAGCAGCTTCTACGTGGGGACAGGTGGGGATACGCAGTATTTT.

The V gene is TRBV5-1, the J gene TRBJ2-1; TRBD1 might be the D (6 bases). Trimming pared 5 bases from V and 6 bases from J, leaving 18 bases between. The CDR3 is 15 amino acids. Germline CDR1 and CDR2: SGHRS and YFSETQ. The CDR3 DNA is TGCGCCAGCAGAGGACAGTTTGGGGGTTCCAATGAGCAGTTCTTC. It specifies CASRGQFGGSNEQFF. Filled out from reference TRBV5-1 and TRBJ2-1, the complete variable domain reads KAGVTQTPRYLIKTRGQQVTLSCSPISGHRSVSWYQQTPGQGLQFLFEYFSETQRNKGNFPGRFSGRQFSNSRSEMNVSTLELGDSALYLCASRGQFGGSNEQFFGPGTRLTVL.

This rearrangement joins TRBV5-4 to TRBJ2-2; D perhaps matches TRBD2 (5 bases). The CDR3 contains 13 residues. Germline V gene data show CDR1 as SGHNT and CDR2 as YYREEE (reference sequence). Between the trimmed V and J ends, which lost 1 base and 5 bases, there was a span of 6 bases. This CDR3 is CASSLPGTGELFF. The CDR3, as DNA: TGTGCCAGCAGCTTGCCGGGAACCGGGGAGCTGTTTTTT.

V usage is TRBV11-2 and J usage is TRBJ1-6; 8 nucleotides match TRBD1. This CDR3 region has 16 residues. Germline V lookup: CDR1 SGHAT, CDR2 FQNNGV. V shed 5 bases and J 5 bases; nucleotides not matched to a gene: 8. The CDR3: CASSPSQDRDNSPLHF. The CDR3 DNA sequence: TGTGCCAGCAGCCCATCCCAGGACAGGGATAATTCACCCCTCCACTTT. The entire variable domain, with the rest obtained from reference TRBV11-2 and TRBJ1-6, is as follows: EAGVAQSPRYKIIEKRQSVAFWCNPISGHATLYWYQQILGQGPKLLIQFQNNGVVDDSQLPKDRFSAERLKGVDSTLKIQPAKLEDSAVYLCASSPSQDRDNSPLHFGNGTRLTVT.

V and J are TRBV28 and TRBJ2-7, with D tentatively TRBD1 (5 bases). The CDR3 spans 13 residues. V lost 8 bases and J lost 0, with 11 bases in between. Germline-derived CDR1 and CDR2 are MDHEN and SYDVKM. The CDR3 DNA follows: TGTGCCAGCTCGACAGAACCCTCCTACGAGCAGTACTTC. Its protein product is CASSTEPSYEQYF.

This clone was counted only a few times. The chain links TRBV18 to TRBJ1-2; TRBD1 agrees at 7 bases. The CDR3 extends over 14 amino acids. J gave up 2 bases and V 3 bases, and 3 bases lay outside the gene matches. Germline lookup yields CDR1 KGHSH and CDR2 LQKENI. The CDR3 bases are TGTGCCAGCTCACCTGGGACAGAGAACTATGGCTACACCTTC. As protein: CASSPGTENYGYTF.

This clone has more than one count but fewer than ten. This rearrangement joins TRBV4-2 to TRBJ1-1, with 7 bases that match TRBD1. V lost 5 bases, J lost 1 base, and 7 bases stayed unmatched. This CDR3 spans 15 amino acids. Per germline, CDR1 LGHNA and CDR2 YNFKEQ. For the CDR3, the DNA is TGTGCCAGCAGCTTAGCCGGGACAGCGAACACTGAAGCTTTCTTT. This sequence encodes CASSLAGTANTEAFF.

The chain links TRBV6-4 to TRBJ2-3; TRBD2 aligns across 12 bases. Germline trimming cut 4 bases from V and 6 bases from J; bases unmatched to any gene: 8. There are 16 residues in the CDR3. Germline CDR1 is MRHNA and CDR2 is SNTAGT. CDR3 in amino acids: CASSVELAGGRDTQYF. CDR3 bases: TGTGCCAGCAGTGTTGAACTAGCGGGGGGCAGGGATACGCAGTATTTT.

The chain recombines TRBV28 with TRBJ2-3, with a weak D call TRBD2 (5 bases). Trimming took 8 bases from V and 6 from J, leaving 21 bases between them. In germline, CDR1 is MDHEN, CDR2 SYDVKM. This CDR3 region has 15 residues. CDR3 loop: CASPLPYLGSDTQYF. CDR3 bases: TGTGCCAGCCCCCTCCCCTATTTGGGGAGTGATACGCAGTATTTT.